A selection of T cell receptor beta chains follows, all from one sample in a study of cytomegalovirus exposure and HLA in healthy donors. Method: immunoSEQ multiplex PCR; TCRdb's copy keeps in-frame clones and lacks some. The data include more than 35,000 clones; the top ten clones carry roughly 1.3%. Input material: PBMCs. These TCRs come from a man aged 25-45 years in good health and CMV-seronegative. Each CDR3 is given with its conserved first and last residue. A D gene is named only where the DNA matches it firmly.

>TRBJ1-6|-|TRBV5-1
CASNRTRLRGGDNSPLHF
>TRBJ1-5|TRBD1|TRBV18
CASSPGTGGAGQPQHF
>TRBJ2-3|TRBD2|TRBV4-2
CASSQGIGAGGSTDTQYF
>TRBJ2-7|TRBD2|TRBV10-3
CAISESPGLAGALEQYF
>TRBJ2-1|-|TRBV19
CASSMVLVDEQFF
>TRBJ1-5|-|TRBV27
CASSPGPGGQPQHF
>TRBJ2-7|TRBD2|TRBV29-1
CSVEDRSGSSGYEQYF
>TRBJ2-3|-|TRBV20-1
CSARDLDTQYF
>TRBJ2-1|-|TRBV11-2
CASSYLLATNVNEQFF
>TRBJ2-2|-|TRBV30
CACTGQTNTGELFF
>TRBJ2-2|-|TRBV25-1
CASEGHLNTGELFF
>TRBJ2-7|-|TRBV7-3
CAGWWGACTEYEQYF
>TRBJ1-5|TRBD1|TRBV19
CASTGQGETQPQHF
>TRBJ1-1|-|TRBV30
CAWRANTEAFF
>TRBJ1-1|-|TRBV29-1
CSVGPAGEKGEDFF
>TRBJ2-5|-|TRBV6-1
CASSQTAQETQYF
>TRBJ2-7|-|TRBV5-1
CASSEGPLDEQYF
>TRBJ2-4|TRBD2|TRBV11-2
CASSFSGLAKNIQYF
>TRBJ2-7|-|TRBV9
CASSVAEGGHYEQYF
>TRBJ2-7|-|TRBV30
CAWSEQGQQYF
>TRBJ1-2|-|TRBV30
CAWSVRDKRSSTF
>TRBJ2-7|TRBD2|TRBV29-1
CSVGTSGDYEQYF
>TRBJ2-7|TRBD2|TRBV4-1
CASSQTTRREVSYEQYF
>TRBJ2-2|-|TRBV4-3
CASSQWDLNTGELFF
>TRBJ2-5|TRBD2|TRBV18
CASSPPRLPGLAGQETQYF
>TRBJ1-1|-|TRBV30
CAWSNGWNTEAFF
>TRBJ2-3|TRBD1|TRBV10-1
CASSERTGGTDTQYF
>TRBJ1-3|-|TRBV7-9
CASKILSGNTIYF
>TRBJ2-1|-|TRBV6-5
CASSYSTDNEQFF
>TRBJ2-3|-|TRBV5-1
CASSLVAGATDTQYF
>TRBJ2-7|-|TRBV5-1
CASTTNRAFYEQYF